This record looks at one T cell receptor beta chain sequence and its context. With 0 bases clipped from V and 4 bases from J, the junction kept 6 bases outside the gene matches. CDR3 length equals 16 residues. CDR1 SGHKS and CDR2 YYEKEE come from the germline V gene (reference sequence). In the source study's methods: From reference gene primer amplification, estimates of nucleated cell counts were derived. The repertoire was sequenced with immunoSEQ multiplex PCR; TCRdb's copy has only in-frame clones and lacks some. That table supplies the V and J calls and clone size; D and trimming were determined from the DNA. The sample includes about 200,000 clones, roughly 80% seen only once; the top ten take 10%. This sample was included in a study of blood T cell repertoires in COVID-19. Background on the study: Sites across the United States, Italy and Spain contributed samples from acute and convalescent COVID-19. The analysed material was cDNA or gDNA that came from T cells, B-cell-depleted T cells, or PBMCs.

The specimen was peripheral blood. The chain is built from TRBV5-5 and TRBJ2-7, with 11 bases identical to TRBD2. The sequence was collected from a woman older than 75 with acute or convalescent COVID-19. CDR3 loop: CASSLARTSGSYEQYF. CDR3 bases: TGTGCCAGCAGCTTGGCGAGAACTAGCGGGAGTTACGAGCAGTACTTC.